This is a list of T cell receptor beta chains from one sample in a study of cytomegalovirus exposure and HLA in healthy donors. Clones were read by immunoSEQ multiplex PCR, and TCRdb kept only the in-frame ones, dropping some. The sample consists of some 120,000 clones, roughly a tenth of them appearing once. Sequencing was performed on PBMCs. The receptors were sampled from a woman aged 18-29 years in good health and CMV-seropositive. Each CDR3 is given with its conserved first and last residue.

CDR3	V	J
CASRATSGYEQFF	TRBV5-1	TRBJ2-1
CASSPSLRSNQPQHF	TRBV7-6	TRBJ1-5
CASSEDGGQPQHF	TRBV6-1	TRBJ1-5
CASSGWTGGISPLHF	TRBV27	TRBJ1-6
CASTGNSYEQYF	TRBV25-1	TRBJ2-7
CASSIAGGPYYEQYF	TRBV19	TRBJ2-7
CAWNSRTGNQPQHF	TRBV30	TRBJ1-5
CASSYGTSGNKNNEQFF	TRBV5-1	TRBJ2-1
CASSSRTSGRTETQYF	TRBV5-4	TRBJ2-5
CASSFLGLQFF	TRBV27	TRBJ2-1
CVSSRLPTNTGELFF	TRBV19	TRBJ2-2
CASSQGGDYGYTF	TRBV28	TRBJ1-2
CASSFQGLVTEAFF	TRBV7-9	TRBJ1-1
CASSPLGQGGTEAFF	TRBV9	TRBJ1-1
CASSSSLTSGSKDEQFF	TRBV11-2	TRBJ2-1
CASSFPDRASSNSPLHF	TRBV5-1	TRBJ1-6
CASSLFPGNEQYF	TRBV27	TRBJ2-7
CAWMKVGATGELFF	TRBV30	TRBJ2-2
CASSTLSVNQPQHF	TRBV19	TRBJ1-5
CASSLTTSGRGTGELFF	TRBV7-3	TRBJ2-2
CAWSLYGRQNTEAFF	TRBV30	TRBJ1-1
CASSNYGGTGELFF	TRBV5-1	TRBJ2-2
CASRTLAGTYEQYF	TRBV6-5	TRBJ2-7
CASSFPTGLSSYNEQFF	TRBV7-9	TRBJ2-1
CASSSTNHRYF	TRBV28	TRBJ1-3
CASSKQGWTGELFF	TRBV10-1	TRBJ2-2
CASSKGQGPRVYEQYF	TRBV2	TRBJ2-7
CASSQDLGLAGIFYEQYF	TRBV4-1	.
CASGGTAEAYEQYF	TRBV28	TRBJ2-7
CASRELAGGAYEQYF	TRBV13	TRBJ2-7
CSVVGQGGYTYEQYF	TRBV29-1	TRBJ2-7
CSVGGEETQYF	TRBV29-1	TRBJ2-5
CASSETSGRNNEQFF	TRBV6-1	TRBJ2-1
CASGLVISGLDTGELFF	TRBV12-5	TRBJ2-2
CASSLPTGRVGYTF	TRBV28	TRBJ1-2
CASSTGWVREQETQYF	TRBV11-1	TRBJ2-5
CASSLLTSGNREQYF	TRBV5-6	TRBJ2-7
CASSPRQTGGDTEAFF	TRBV18	TRBJ1-1
CASSPGQNNEKLFF	TRBV27	TRBJ1-4
CASKQPLAYEQYF	TRBV6-1	TRBJ2-7
CASSVLSGTGAYEQYF	TRBV5-1	TRBJ2-7
CASGTGPGNTIYF	TRBV27	TRBJ1-3
CASSLGTGGNEQYF	TRBV27	TRBJ2-7
CASSPRLKLAEDSTGELFF	TRBV28	TRBJ2-2
CASRVAGVSEQFF	TRBV2	TRBJ2-1
CASSNPPELEKLFF	TRBV6-1	TRBJ1-4